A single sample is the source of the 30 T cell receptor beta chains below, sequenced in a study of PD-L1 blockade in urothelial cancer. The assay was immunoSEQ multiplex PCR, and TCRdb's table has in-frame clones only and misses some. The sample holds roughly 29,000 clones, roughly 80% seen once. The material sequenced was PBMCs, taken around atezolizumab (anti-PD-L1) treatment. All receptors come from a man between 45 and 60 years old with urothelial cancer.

CDR3 in amino acids: CASSSQGGVGTEAFF. The CDR3 nucleotides are TGTGCCAGCAGTTCACAGGGGGGGGTTGGCACTGAAGCTTTCTTT. The genes are TRBV7-6 and TRBJ1-1; 8 bases line up with TRBD1. Germline V CDR1 and CDR2: SGHVS, FNYEAQ. V was pared by 6 bases and J by 4 bases, with 10 bases of the junction left unmatched. There are 15 residues in the CDR3.

The CDR3 sequence: CASSKDTSSGNTIYF. DNA of the CDR3: TGTGCCAGTAGTAAAGACACAAGCTCTGGAAACACCATATATTTT. The J gene is TRBJ1-3, the V gene TRBV19; no clear D gene. This CDR3 contains 15 residues. Germline V gene sequence: CDR1 LNHDA, CDR2 SQIVND (reference sequence). V shed 4 bases and J shed 0 bases, with 10 bases lying between them.

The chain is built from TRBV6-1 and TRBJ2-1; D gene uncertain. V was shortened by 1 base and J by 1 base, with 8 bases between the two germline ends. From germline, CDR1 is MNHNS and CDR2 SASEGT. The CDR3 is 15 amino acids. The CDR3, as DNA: TGTGCCAGCAGTGAAGGGGCAGTTTCCTACAATGAGCAGTTCTTC. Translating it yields CASSEGAVSYNEQFF.

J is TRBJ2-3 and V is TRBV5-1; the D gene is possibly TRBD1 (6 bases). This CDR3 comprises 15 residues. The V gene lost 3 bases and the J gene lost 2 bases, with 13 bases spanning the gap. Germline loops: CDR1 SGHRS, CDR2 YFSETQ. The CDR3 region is CASSSDRYNTDTQYF. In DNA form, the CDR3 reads TGCGCCAGCAGCTCAGACAGGTACAACACAGATACGCAGTATTTT.

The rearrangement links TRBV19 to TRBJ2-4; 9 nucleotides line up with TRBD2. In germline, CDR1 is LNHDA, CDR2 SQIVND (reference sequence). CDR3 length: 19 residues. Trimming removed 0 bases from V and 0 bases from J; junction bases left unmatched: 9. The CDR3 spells CASSIEPSGAQRAKNIQYF. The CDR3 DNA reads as TGTGCCAGTAGTATAGAGCCTAGCGGGGCCCAGAGAGCCAAAAACATTCAGTACTTC.

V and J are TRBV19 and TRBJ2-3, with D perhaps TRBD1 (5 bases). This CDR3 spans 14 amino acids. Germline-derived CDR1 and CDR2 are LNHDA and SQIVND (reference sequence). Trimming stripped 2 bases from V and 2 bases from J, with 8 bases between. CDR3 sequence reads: CASSIRGSTDTQYF. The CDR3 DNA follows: TGTGCCAGTAGTATAAGGGGCTCCACAGATACGCAGTATTTT.

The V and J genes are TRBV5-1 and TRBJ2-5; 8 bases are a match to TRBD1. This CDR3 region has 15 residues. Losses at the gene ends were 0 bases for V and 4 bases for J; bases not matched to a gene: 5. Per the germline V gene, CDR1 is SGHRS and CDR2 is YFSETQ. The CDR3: CASSLGDRYRETQYF. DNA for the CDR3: TGCGCCAGCAGCTTGGGGGACAGGTACAGAGAGACCCAGTACTTC.

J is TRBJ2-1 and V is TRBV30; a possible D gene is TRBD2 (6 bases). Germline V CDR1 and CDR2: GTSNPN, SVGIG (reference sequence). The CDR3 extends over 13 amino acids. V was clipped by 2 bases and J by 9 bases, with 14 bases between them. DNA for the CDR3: TGTGCCTGGAGTCGGGAGTCGAGTGGTGAGCAGTTCTTC. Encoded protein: CAWSRESSGEQFF.

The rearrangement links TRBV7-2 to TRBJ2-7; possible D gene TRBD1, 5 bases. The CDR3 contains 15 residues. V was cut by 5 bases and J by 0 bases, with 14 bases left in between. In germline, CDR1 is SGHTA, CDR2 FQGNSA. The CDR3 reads CASSGASATSYEQYF. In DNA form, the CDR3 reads TGTGCCAGCAGCGGGGCGTCGGCTACCTCCTACGAGCAGTACTTC.

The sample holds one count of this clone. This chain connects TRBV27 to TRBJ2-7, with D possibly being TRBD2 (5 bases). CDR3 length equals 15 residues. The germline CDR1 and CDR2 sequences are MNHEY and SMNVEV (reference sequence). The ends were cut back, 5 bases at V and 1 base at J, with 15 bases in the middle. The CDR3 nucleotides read TGTGCCAGCAGTCAGCGGACGGATTCTTCCTACGAGCAGTACTTC. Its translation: CASSQRTDSSYEQYF.

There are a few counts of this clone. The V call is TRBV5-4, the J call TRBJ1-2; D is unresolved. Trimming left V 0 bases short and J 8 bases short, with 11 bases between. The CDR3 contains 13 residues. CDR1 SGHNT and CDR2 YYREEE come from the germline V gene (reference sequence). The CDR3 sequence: CASSLDGVGGYTF. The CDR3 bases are TGTGCCAGCAGCTTGGACGGGGTGGGAGGCTACACCTTC.

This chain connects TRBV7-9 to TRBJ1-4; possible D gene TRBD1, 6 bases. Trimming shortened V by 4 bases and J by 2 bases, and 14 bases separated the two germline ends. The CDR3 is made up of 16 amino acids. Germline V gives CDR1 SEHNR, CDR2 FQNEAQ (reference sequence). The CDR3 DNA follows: TGTGCCAGCAGCTCGACCAGGGGCGCTACTAATGAAAAACTGTTTTTT. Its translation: CASSSTRGATNEKLFF. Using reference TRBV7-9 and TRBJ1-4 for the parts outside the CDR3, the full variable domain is DTGVSQNPRHKITKRGQNVTFRCDPISEHNRLYWYRQTLGQGPEFLTYFQNEAQLEKSRLLSDRFSAERPKGSFSTLEIQRTEQGDSAMYLCASSSTRGATNEKLFFGSGTQLSVL.

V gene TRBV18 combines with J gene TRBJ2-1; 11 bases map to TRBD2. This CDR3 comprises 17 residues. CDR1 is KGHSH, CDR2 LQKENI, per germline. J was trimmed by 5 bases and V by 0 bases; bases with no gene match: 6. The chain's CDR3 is CASSPPSSGGAHNEQFF. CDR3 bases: TGTGCCAGCTCACCACCAAGTAGCGGGGGGGCACACAATGAGCAGTTCTTC.

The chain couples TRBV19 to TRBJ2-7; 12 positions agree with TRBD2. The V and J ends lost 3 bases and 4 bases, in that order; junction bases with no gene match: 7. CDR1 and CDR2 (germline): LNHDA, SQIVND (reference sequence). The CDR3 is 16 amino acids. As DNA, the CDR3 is TGTGCCAGTAGTATCTCACTAGCGGGAGGAGCGTACGAGCAGTACTTC. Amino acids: CASSISLAGGAYEQYF.

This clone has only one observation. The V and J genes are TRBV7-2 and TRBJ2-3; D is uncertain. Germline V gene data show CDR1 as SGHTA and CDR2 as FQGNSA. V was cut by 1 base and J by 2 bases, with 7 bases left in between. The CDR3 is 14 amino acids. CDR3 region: CASSLELSTDTQYF. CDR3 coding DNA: TGTGCCAGCAGCTTAGAACTTTCCACAGATACGCAGTATTTT.

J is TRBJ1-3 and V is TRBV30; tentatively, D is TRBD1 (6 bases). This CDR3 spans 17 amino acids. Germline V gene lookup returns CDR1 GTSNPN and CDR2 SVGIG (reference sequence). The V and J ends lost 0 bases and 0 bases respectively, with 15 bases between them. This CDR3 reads CAWSVPDSLGSGNTIYF. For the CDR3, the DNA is TGTGCCTGGAGTGTCCCGGACAGCCTTGGCTCTGGAAACACCATATATTTT.

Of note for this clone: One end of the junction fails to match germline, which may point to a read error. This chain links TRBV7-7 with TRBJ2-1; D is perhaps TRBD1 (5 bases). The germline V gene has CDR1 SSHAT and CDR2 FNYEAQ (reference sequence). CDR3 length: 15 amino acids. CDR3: CASSLGAGWNDEQFF. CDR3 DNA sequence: TGTGCTAGCAGCCTTGGAGCAGGGTGGAATGATGAGCAGTTCTTC.

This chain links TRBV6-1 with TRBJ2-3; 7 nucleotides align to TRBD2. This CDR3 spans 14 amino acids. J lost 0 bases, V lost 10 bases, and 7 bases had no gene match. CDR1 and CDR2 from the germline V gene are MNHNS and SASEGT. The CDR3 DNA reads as TGTGCCACGTTAGCGGGTCTAAGCACAGATACGCAGTATTTT. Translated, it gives CATLAGLSTDTQYF.

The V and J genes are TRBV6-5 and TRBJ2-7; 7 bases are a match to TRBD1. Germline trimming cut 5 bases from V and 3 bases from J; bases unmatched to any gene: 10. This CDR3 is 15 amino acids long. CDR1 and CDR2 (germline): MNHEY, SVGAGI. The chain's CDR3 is CASSPVGTAVYEQYF. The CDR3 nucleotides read TGTGCCAGCAGTCCCGTAGGGACAGCCGTCTACGAGCAGTACTTC.

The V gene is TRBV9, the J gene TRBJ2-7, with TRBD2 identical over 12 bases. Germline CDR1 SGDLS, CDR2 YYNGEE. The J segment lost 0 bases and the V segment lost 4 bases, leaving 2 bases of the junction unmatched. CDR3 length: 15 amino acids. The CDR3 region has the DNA TGTGCCAGCAGCCCGACTAGCGGGAGCTCCTACGAGCAGTACTTC. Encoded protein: CASSPTSGSSYEQYF.

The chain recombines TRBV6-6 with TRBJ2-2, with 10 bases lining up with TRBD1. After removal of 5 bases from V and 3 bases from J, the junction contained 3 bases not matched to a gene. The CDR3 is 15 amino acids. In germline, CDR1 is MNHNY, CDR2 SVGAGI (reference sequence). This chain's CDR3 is CASSHGTGDTGELFF. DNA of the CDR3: TGTGCCAGCAGTCACGGGACAGGGGACACCGGGGAGCTGTTTTTT.

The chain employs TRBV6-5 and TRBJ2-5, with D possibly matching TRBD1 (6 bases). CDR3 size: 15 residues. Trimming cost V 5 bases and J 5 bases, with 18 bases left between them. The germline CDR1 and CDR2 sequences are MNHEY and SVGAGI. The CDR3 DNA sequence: TGTGCCAGCAGTCACCAACAGGGAATCTGGGAGACCCAGTACTTC. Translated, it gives CASSHQQGIWETQYF.

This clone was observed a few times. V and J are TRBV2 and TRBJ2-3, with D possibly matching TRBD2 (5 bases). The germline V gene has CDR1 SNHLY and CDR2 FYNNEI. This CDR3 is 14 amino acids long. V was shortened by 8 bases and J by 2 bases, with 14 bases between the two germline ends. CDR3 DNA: TGTGCCAGCCGGTATGGCGGGCCCACAGATACGCAGTATTTT. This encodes CASRYGGPTDTQYF.

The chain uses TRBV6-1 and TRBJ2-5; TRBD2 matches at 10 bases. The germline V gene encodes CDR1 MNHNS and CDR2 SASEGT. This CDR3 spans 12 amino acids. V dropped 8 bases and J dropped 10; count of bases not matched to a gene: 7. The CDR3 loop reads CASRGLATIQYF. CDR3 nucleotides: TGTGCCAGCCGGGGACTAGCGACCATCCAGTACTTC.

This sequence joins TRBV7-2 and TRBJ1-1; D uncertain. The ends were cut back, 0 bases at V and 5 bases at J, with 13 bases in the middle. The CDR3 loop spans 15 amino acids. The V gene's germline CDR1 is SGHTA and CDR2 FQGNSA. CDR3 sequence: CASSLALGPGTEAFF. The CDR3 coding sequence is TGTGCCAGCAGCTTAGCGCTAGGCCCTGGGACTGAAGCTTTCTTT.

The CDR3 DNA reads TGTGCCAGTAGTATAGGGGGCAGGGGGAAGTCTGGGGAGACCCAGTACTTC. This translates into CASSIGGRGKSGETQYF. The J gene is TRBJ2-5, the V gene TRBV19; 7 bases are shared with TRBD1. Trimming took 1 base from V and 5 from J; bases not matched to a gene: 13. Germline CDR1 LNHDA, CDR2 SQIVND (reference sequence). The CDR3 totals 17 residues.

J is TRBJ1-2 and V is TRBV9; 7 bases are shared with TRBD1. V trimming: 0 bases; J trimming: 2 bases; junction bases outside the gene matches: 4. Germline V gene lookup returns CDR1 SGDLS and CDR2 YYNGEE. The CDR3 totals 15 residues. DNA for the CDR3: TGTGCCAGCAGCGTAGGGAGGGGGCAAAACTATGGCTACACCTTC. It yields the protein CASSVGRGQNYGYTF.

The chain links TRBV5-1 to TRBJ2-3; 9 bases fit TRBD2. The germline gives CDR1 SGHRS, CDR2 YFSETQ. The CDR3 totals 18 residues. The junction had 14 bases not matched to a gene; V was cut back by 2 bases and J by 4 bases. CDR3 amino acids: CASSFPPGREGLSDTQYF. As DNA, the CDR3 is TGCGCCAGCAGCTTCCCCCCGGGGCGGGAGGGCTTGTCAGATACGCAGTATTTT.

The CDR3 protein is CASSPNSGDTQYF. CDR3 sequence (DNA): TGCGCCAGCAGCCCCAACAGCGGAGATACGCAGTATTTT. V is TRBV5-1 and J is TRBJ2-3, with D possibly being TRBD2 (5 bases). The germline CDR1 and CDR2 sequences are SGHRS and YFSETQ. The CDR3 has 13 residues. V was trimmed by 4 bases and J by 5 bases, leaving 11 bases between them. Together with reference TRBV5-1 and TRBJ2-3, the CDR3 gives the full variable domain: KAGVTQTPRYLIKTRGQQVTLSCSPISGHRSVSWYQQTPGQGLQFLFEYFSETQRNKGNFPGRFSGRQFSNSRSEMNVSTLELGDSALYLCASSPNSGDTQYFGPGTRLTVL.

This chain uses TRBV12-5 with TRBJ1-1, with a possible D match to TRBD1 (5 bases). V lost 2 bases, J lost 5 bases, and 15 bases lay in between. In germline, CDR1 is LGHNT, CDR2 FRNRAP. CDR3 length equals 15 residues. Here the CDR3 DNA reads TGTGCTAGTGGTTTGATTCGGGACTCGAGGACTGAAGCTTTCTTT. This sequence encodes CASGLIRDSRTEAFF.